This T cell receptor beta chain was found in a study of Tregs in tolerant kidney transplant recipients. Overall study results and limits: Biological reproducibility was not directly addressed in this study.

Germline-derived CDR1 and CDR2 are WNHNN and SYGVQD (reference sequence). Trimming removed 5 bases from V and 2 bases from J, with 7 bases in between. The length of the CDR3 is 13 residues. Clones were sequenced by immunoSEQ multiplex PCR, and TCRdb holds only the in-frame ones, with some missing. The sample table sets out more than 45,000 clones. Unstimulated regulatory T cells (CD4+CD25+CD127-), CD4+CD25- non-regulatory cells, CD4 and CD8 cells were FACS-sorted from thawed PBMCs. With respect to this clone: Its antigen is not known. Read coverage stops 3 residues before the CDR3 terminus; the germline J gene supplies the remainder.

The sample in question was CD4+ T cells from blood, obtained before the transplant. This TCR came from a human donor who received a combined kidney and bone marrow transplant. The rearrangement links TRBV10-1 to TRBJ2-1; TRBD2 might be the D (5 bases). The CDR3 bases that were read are TGCGCCAGCAGTAGCGGACCCTACAATGAG. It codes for CASSSGPYNE. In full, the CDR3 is CASSSGPYNEQFF.